These 19 T cell receptor beta chains share one sample of origin, sequenced in a study of regulatory T cells in long-lasting Graves disease. Sample time point: newly diagnosed GD, antithyroid drugs for less than 3 months. The TCR library was made from RNA extracted from PBMCs. According to the study, TCR beta libraries were built with iRepertoire HTBI primers and CDR3-region Arm-PCR. TCRdb redid the calling of the multiplex PCR reads with MiXCR, one entry per CDR3 protein. The sample lists 250,000 or so distinct CDR3 sequences; around 20% were seen once. The material sequenced was peripheral blood mononuclear cells (PBMCs), taken at new diagnosis, from a patient treated with antithyroid drugs. These TCRs come from a female donor with Graves disease.

The chain couples TRBV25-1 to TRBJ2-1; D may correspond to TRBD1 or TRBD2 (5 bases each). Germline V CDR1 and CDR2: MGHDK, SYGVNS. The CDR3 is made up of 15 amino acids. Between the trimmed V and J ends, which lost 7 bases and 2 bases, there was a span of 15 bases. CDR3 nucleotide sequence: TGTGCCAGCAACGGGGCGGGCGGAACCTACAATGAGCAGTTCTTC. It translates to CASNGAGGTYNEQFF.

At least ten counts were recorded for this clonotype. The V and J genes are TRBV7-9 and TRBJ2-3; tentatively, D is TRBD1 (5 bases). Trimming took 1 base from V and 6 from J, leaving 11 bases between them. Germline V lookup: CDR1 SEHNR, CDR2 FQNEAQ (reference sequence). The CDR3 runs to 14 residues. CDR3 in amino acids: CASSLVRGGDTQYF. CDR3 sequence (DNA): TGTGCCAGCAGCTTAGTAAGGGGTGGTGATACGCAGTATTTT.

This clonotype was seen many times. J is TRBJ1-2 and V is TRBV7-2; no clear D. This CDR3 has 13 residues. Germline CDR1 reads SGHTA; CDR2 reads FQGNSA. The V end was cut by 2 bases, the J end by 6 bases, with 10 bases between. The CDR3 nucleotides read TGTGCCAGCAGCTTACCGGGAGGGAATGGCTACACCTTC. Residues: CASSLPGGNGYTF. The whole variable domain, filled in from reference TRBV7-2 and TRBJ1-2, reads GAGVSQSPSNKVTEKGKDVELRCDPISGHTALYWYRQSLGQGLEFLIYFQGNSAPDKSGLPSDRFSAERTGGSVSTLTIQRTQQEDSAVYLCASSLPGGNGYTFGSGTRLTVV.

This clonotype showed up many times. The chain is built from TRBV5-1 and TRBJ1-2, with D unclear. Germline CDR1 reads SGHRS; CDR2 reads YFSETQ. CDR3 size: 17 residues. The V end was cut by 4 bases, the J end by 7 bases, with 26 bases between. This chain's CDR3 is CASSPKTNLYSISGYTF. The CDR3 bases are TGCGCCAGCAGCCCGAAGACGAACCTATACTCTATCTCTGGCTACACCTTC.

This clonotype was seen ten or more times. J is TRBJ2-7 and V is TRBV7-9, with 15 bases lining up with TRBD2. Losses at the gene ends were 5 bases for V and 2 bases for J; bases not matched to a gene: 16. Per germline, CDR1 SEHNR and CDR2 FQNEAQ (reference sequence). The CDR3 is 20 amino acids. CDR3 protein: CASSPFGLGTSGRSPYEQYF. The CDR3 DNA sequence: TGTGCCAGCAGCCCATTTGGATTGGGGACTAGCGGGAGGTCCCCCTACGAGCAGTACTTC.

This clonotype was observed at least ten times. For the CDR3, the DNA is TGTGCCAGCTCCCCGGGGATCGGCGCCTACGAGCAGTACTTC. Translating gives CASSPGIGAYEQYF. V and J are TRBV27 and TRBJ2-7, with a possible D match to TRBD2 (5 bases). The CDR3 sequence is 14 residues long. Trimming shortened V by 8 bases and J by 2 bases, and 16 bases separated the two germline ends. CDR1 and CDR2 from the germline V gene are MNHEY and SMNVEV (reference sequence).

In this sample, this clonotype turned up many times. This chain uses TRBV7-2 with TRBJ1-1, with no clear D. From germline, CDR1 is SGHTA and CDR2 FQGNSA. The CDR3 length is 16 residues. V dropped 1 base and J dropped 3 bases, with 15 bases sitting between them. The CDR3 loop reads CASSLGVGYIDTEAFF. The DNA for the CDR3 is TGTGCCAGCAGCTTAGGGGTGGGGTATATAGACACTGAAGCTTTCTTT. The full variable domain, completed using reference TRBV7-2 and TRBJ1-1, is GAGVSQSPSNKVTEKGKDVELRCDPISGHTALYWYRQSLGQGLEFLIYFQGNSAPDKSGLPSDRFSAERTGGSVSTLTIQRTQQEDSAVYLCASSLGVGYIDTEAFFGQGTRLTVV.

This clonotype has only a few counts. The CDR3 sequence: CASRGTLGSGNTIYF. CDR3 coding DNA: TGTGCCAGCAGAGGGACGTTGGGATCTGGAAACACCATATATTTT. The chain uses TRBV6-1 and TRBJ1-3; weak D call: TRBD1 (5 bases). Germline V gives CDR1 MNHNS, CDR2 SASEGT. V gave up 6 bases and J gave up 1 base, with 13 bases separating them. The CDR3 length is 15 residues.

This clonotype was seen at least ten times. The V gene is TRBV5-5, the J gene TRBJ2-3; D may be TRBD1 or TRBD2 (5 bases each). CDR3 length: 18 residues. CDR1 is SGHKS and CDR2 is YYEKEE in the germline V gene (reference sequence). With 2 bases removed from V and 2 bases from J, the gap between germline ends came to 21 bases. The CDR3 DNA sequence: TGTGCCAGCAGCTTCCGGGACCTCAAGAGGGGTTTCACAGATACGCAGTATTTT. Its translation is CASSFRDLKRGFTDTQYF.

This clonotype was detected many times. The CDR3, as DNA: TGTGCCAGCAGTTACTCCCAGACGGCGGATGAGCAGTTCTTC. As protein: CASSYSQTADEQFF. The chain carries TRBV6-5 and TRBJ2-1; D gene ambiguous. V was pared by 0 bases and J by 8 bases, with 11 bases between. The germline V gene has CDR1 MNHEY and CDR2 SVGAGI. The CDR3 is 14 residues long.

This clonotype showed up many times. The rearrangement links TRBV18 to TRBJ2-1, with D possibly TRBD2 on 6 matching bases. CDR1 is KGHSH and CDR2 is LQKENI in the germline V gene. CDR3 length: 18 residues. V lost 1 base and J lost 1, with 17 bases in between. CDR3 in DNA: TGTGCCAGCTCACCACGGTGGGGAGGAGGAGTATCCTACAATGAGCAGTTCTTC. Translation: CASSPRWGGGVSYNEQFF.

At least ten counts were recorded for this clonotype. The chain recombines TRBV6-2 or TRBV6-3 with TRBJ1-5, with a weak D call TRBD1 (5 bases). Germline values: CDR1 MNHEY, CDR2 SVGEGT. CDR3 length: 14 residues. The V and J ends lost 6 bases and 5 bases respectively, with 14 bases between them. The DNA of the CDR3 is TGTGCCAGCAGCCCGGGGGACTCCTATCAGCCCCAGCATTTT. Protein: CASSPGDSYQPQHF.

There are many counts of this clonotype. This chain joins TRBV19 and TRBJ2-3; D is uncertain. This CDR3 spans 13 amino acids. Germline CDR1 and CDR2: LNHDA and SQIVND (reference sequence). V lost 3 bases, J lost 3 bases, and 7 bases lay in between. This CDR3 is CASSMKETDTQYF. The CDR3 DNA is TGTGCCAGTAGTATGAAGGAAACAGATACGCAGTATTTT.

This clonotype has a count of ten or more. The V and J genes are TRBV2 and TRBJ1-5; TRBD1 is a possible D gene (5 bases). CDR1 is SNHLY and CDR2 is FYNNEI in the germline V gene. CDR3 length equals 14 residues. V lost 7 bases to trimming and J lost 5 bases, with 15 bases between them. The CDR3 protein is CASTLDGRDQPQHF. CDR3 nucleotides: TGTGCCAGCACCCTAGACGGCAGGGATCAGCCCCAGCATTTT.

This clonotype was found many times. V and J are TRBV20-1 and TRBJ2-7, with D possibly TRBD1 on 5 matching bases. Germline CDR1 DFQATT, CDR2 SNEGSKA (reference sequence). The length of the CDR3 is 11 residues. The CDR3 nucleotides read TGCAGAGCCGGCAGGGACTACGAGCAGTACTTC. Protein sequence: CRAGRDYEQYF.

This clonotype appeared a single time. V and J are TRBV10-3 and TRBJ1-1, with 9 bases that match TRBD1. Germline lookup yields CDR1 ENHRY and CDR2 SYGVKD. The CDR3 runs 14 residues. V trimming: 2 bases; J trimming: 6 bases; junction bases outside the gene matches: 4. CDR3 coding DNA: TGTGCCATCAGTGAGCGACAGGGGGAGGCTGAAGCTTTCTTT. It translates to CAISERQGEAEAFF.

About this clonotype: This probably arose from a read error, given a far larger clone one base away. J is TRBJ2-3 and V is TRBV7-9; TRBD1 agrees at 9 bases. The CDR3 is 15 amino acids. V shed 5 bases and J 1 base; nucleotides not matched to a gene: 4. Germline CDR1 is SEHNR and CDR2 is FQNEAQ (reference sequence). DNA of the CDR3: TGTGCCAGCAGCCCCGGGACAGGGCGCACAGATACGCAGTATTTT. Translation gives CASSPGTGRTDTQYF. The complete variable domain, with remaining parts taken from reference TRBV7-9 and TRBJ2-3, reads DTGVSQNPRHKITKRGQNVTFRCDPISEHNRLYWYRQTLGQGPEFLTYFQNEAQLEKSRLLSDRFSAERPKGSFSTLEIQRTEQGDSAMYLCASSPGTGRTDTQYFGPGTRLTVL.

This clonotype appeared many times. The J gene is TRBJ2-4, the V gene TRBV7-2; D is unclear. Germline V gene lookup returns CDR1 SGHTA and CDR2 FQGNSA. There are 13 residues in the CDR3. The ends were cut back, 2 bases at V and 3 bases at J, with 5 bases in the middle. DNA for the CDR3: TGTGCCAGCAGCTTAACGGGCAAAAACATTCAGTACTTC. It codes for CASSLTGKNIQYF.

The V call is TRBV2, the J call TRBJ2-7; 9 bases are a match to TRBD2. J was trimmed by 7 bases and V by 5 bases; bases with no gene match: 6. The CDR3 has 13 amino acids. Germline CDR1 is SNHLY and CDR2 is FYNNEI. CDR3 sequence: CASSFLAGREQYF. CDR3 nucleotide sequence: TGTGCCAGCAGTTTCCTAGCGGGGAGGGAGCAGTACTTC. The entire variable domain, with the rest obtained from reference TRBV2 and TRBJ2-7, is as follows: EPEVTQTPSHQVTQMGQEVILRCVPISNHLYFYWYRQILGQKVEFLVSFYNNEISEKSEIFDDQFSVERPDGSNFTLKIRSTKLEDSAMYFCASSFLAGREQYFGPGTRLTVT.